This TCR beta chain appears in the sequencing data of a study of blood T cell repertoires in COVID-19. On the study more broadly: T cells, B-cell-depleted T cells, or PBMCs provided the cDNA or gDNA that served as material.

This CDR3 is 16 amino acids long. Trimming removed 4 bases at V and 2 bases at J, with 14 bases between. CDR1 and CDR2 (germline): KGHDR, SFDVKD. Per the original data handling: Reference gene primer amplification gave estimated nucleated cell counts. Using immunoSEQ multiplex PCR, the repertoire was profiled, and TCRdb retains in-frame clones only, with some absent. V and J calls and clone size are copied from that table; D and trimming were computed from the DNA. The sample contains over 200,000 clones, 88% of which appear only once. Sequenced: peripheral blood. The clonotype comes from a woman aged 55-70 years with acute or convalescent COVID-19. The chain joins TRBV24-1 to TRBJ1-5; no clear D. CDR3 bases: TGTGCCACCAGTGAGAACGGTCCACGGGGCAATCAGCCCCAGCATTTT. Translated, it gives CATSENGPRGNQPQHF.